The T cell receptor (beta chain) under discussion was sequenced for a study of blood T cells in healthy people across ages. General study results and limits: Donor CMV status, an unknown factor, possibly confounded changes in expanded clonotypes. Samples with more naive T cells showed higher observed beta diversity.

Donors were healthy Caucasian individuals from Russia aged roughly 6 to 95. To note about this clonotype: Its specificity is unknown.

V dropped 0 bases and J dropped 7 bases, with 13 bases sitting between them. There are 14 residues in the CDR3. Per the germline V gene, CDR1 is ENHRY and CDR2 is SYGVKD. With a J-beta primer mix and a sample-barcoded 5' primer, a second PCR ran about 6 to 11 cycles. From the 5' RACE reads, TCRdb called clonotypes with MiXCR, one entry per CDR3 protein. The sample lists 730,000 or so distinct CDR3 sequences, roughly 43% occurring once. The chain recombines TRBV10-3 with TRBJ2-7; D gene ambiguous. The specimen was blood. This clonotype originated in a man at least 80 years old in good health. The DNA for the CDR3 is TGTGCCATCAGTGAGTCGACTCGGGCGGCTGAGCAGTACTTC. Amino acid sequence: CAISESTRAAEQYF.